Below, one T cell receptor (beta chain) is given with its context. Patients were living with locally advanced or metastatic urothelial carcinoma. This sample was taken from a study of PD-L1 blockade in urothelial cancer. CDR1 is LGHNA, CDR2 YSLEER, per germline. CDR3 length: 16 amino acids. V lost 4 bases to trimming and J lost 2 bases, with 12 bases between them. Generated by immunoSEQ multiplex PCR, the TCRdb table keeps only in-frame clones and is missing some. This repertoire shows more than 40,000 clones, more than 70% found once; its top ten account for roughly 14%. The rearrangement joins TRBV4-3 to TRBJ2-6, with a weak D call TRBD1 (6 bases). The sequencing here drew on PBMCs, taken around atezolizumab (anti-PD-L1) treatment. The sequence came from a woman aged 55-70 years with urothelial cancer. In nucleotides, the CDR3 is TGCGCCAGCAGCCCTTCAGGGGTTGCTGGGGCCAACGTCCTGACTTTC. Amino acid sequence: CASSPSGVAGANVLTF.